This is a list of T cell receptor beta chains from one sample in a study of T cell responses to AZD1222 COVID-19 vaccine. Profiled with immunoSEQ multiplex PCR; TCRdb holds only in-frame clones, not every one. The sample has under 200,000 clones, about 90% seen once. The sample consisted of peripheral blood, taken on day 0 of MenACWY control vaccination. All receptors come from an adult in good health. Both conserved end residues are trimmed from each CDR3. Fields, in order: CDR3 length, V gene, J gene, CDR3 protein.

CDR3 length: 13; V gene: TRBV3-1/TRBV3-2; J gene: TRBJ2-1; CDR3 protein: ASTQSGGRDNEQF
CDR3 length: 13; V gene: TRBV6-5; J gene: TRBJ1-1; CDR3 protein: ASSIHRGEGTEAF
CDR3 length: 11; V gene: TRBV12-3/TRBV12-4; J gene: TRBJ1-2; CDR3 protein: ASILDRVGGYT
CDR3 length: 11; V gene: TRBV6-5; J gene: TRBJ1-1; CDR3 protein: ASTRQLNTEAF
CDR3 length: 13; V gene: TRBV7-2; J gene: TRBJ1-1; CDR3 protein: ASSQYRAMNTEAF
CDR3 length: 13; V gene: TRBV9; J gene: TRBJ1-1; CDR3 protein: ASSVDVELNTEAF
CDR3 length: 10; V gene: TRBV6-2/TRBV6-3; J gene: TRBJ2-2; CDR3 protein: ASSSNTGELF
CDR3 length: 11; V gene: TRBV5-6; J gene: TRBJ2-7; CDR3 protein: ASSLAGSYEQY
CDR3 length: 15; V gene: TRBV7-9; J gene: TRBJ2-5; CDR3 protein: ASSLGHRQGAGETQY
CDR3 length: 11; V gene: TRBV18; J gene: TRBJ2-7; CDR3 protein: ASSPDNSYEQY
CDR3 length: 11; V gene: TRBV29-1; J gene: TRBJ2-3; CDR3 protein: SVGGVQADTQY
CDR3 length: 14; V gene: TRBV5-1; J gene: TRBJ2-1; CDR3 protein: ASSSGTSGGHNEQF
CDR3 length: 13; V gene: TRBV9; J gene: TRBJ1-6; CDR3 protein: ASSVGSGGNSPLH
CDR3 length: 11; V gene: TRBV21-1; J gene: TRBJ2-7; CDR3 protein: ASSKPSSYEQY
CDR3 length: 17; V gene: TRBV3-1/TRBV3-2; J gene: TRBJ1-6; CDR3 protein: ASSQIQGGPRVGNSPLH
CDR3 length: 14; V gene: TRBV27; J gene: TRBJ1-2; CDR3 protein: ASRELGTGGTYGYT
CDR3 length: 13; V gene: TRBV27; J gene: TRBJ2-3; CDR3 protein: ASSSPTSGTDTQY